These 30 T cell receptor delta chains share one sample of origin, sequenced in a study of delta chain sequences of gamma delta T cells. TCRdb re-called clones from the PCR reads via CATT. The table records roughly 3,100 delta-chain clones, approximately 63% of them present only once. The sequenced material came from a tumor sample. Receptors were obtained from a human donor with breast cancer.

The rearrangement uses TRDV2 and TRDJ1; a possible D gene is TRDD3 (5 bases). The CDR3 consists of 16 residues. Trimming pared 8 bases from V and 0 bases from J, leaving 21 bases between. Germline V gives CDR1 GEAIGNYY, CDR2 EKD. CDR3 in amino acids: CAFVAIFGEYTDKLIF. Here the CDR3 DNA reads TGTGCCTTTGTCGCCATATTTGGGGAATACACCGATAAACTCATCTTT.

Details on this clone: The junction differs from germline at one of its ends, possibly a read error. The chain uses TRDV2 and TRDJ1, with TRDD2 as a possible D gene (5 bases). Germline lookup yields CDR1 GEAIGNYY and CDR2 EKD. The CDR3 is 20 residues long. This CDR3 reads CSCDTVSRDEDRTYLDQLIF. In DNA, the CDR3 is TGTTCCTGTGACACCGTGTCAAGAGATGAGGACCGAACCTACCTCGATCAACTCATCTTT.

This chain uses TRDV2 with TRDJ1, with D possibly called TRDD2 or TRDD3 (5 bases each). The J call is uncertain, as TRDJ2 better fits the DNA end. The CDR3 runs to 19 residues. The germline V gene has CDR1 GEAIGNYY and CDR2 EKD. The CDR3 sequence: CACGSFGLGLRYTTDLLFF. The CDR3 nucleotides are TGTGCCTGTGGCTCCTTCGGGCTGGGCCTACGATACACGACTGATCTCCTCTTCTTT.

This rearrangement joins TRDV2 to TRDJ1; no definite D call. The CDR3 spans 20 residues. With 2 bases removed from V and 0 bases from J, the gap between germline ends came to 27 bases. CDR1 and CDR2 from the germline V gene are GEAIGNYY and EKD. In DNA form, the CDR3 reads TGTGCCTGTGACAACGTGGCAAGCGAGAGCGACCGACCTTACACCGATAAACTCATCTTT. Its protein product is CACDNVASESDRPYTDKLIF.

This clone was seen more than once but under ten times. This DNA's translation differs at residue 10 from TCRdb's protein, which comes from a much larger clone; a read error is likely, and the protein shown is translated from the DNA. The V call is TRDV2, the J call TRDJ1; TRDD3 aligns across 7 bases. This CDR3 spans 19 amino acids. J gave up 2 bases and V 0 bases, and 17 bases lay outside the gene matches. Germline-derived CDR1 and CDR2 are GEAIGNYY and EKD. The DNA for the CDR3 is TGTGCCTGTGACACCAACGGGCTGGGGGTACGAAAAACGACCGATAAACTCATCTTT. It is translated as CACDTNGLGVRKTTDKLIF.

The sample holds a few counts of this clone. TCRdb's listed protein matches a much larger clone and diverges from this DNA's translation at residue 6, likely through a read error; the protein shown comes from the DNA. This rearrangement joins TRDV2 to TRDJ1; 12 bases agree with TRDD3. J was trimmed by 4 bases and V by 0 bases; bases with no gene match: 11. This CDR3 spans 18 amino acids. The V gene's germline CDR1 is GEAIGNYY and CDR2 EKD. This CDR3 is CACDTLGVLGDTGDKLIF. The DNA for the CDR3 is TGTGCCTGTGACACCTTGGGGGTACTGGGGGATACCGGCGATAAACTCATCTTT.

The CDR3 bases are TGTGCCACCGTGTCAAGAGAGGAGGACCGACCTTACACCGATAAACTCATCTTT. Amino acid sequence: CATVSREEDRPYTDKLIF. The chain joins TRDV2 to TRDJ1, with D unresolved. The CDR3 contains 18 residues. Germline CDR1 GEAIGNYY, CDR2 EKD. V lost 9 bases and J lost 0, with 28 bases in between.

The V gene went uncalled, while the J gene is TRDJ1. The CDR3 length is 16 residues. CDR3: CSCGHLVETISDKLIF. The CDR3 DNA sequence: TGTTCCTGTGGTCATTTGGTGGAGACAATCAGCGATAAACTCATCTTT.

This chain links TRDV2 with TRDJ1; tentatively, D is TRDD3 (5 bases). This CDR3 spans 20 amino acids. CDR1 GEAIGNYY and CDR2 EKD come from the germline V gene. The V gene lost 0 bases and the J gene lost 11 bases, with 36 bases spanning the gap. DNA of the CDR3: TGTGCCTGTGACACCGTGTCAAGGGATGGGTACCGCACTTACCCCGTTTATCTCATCTTT. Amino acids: CACDTVSRDGYRTYPVYLIF.

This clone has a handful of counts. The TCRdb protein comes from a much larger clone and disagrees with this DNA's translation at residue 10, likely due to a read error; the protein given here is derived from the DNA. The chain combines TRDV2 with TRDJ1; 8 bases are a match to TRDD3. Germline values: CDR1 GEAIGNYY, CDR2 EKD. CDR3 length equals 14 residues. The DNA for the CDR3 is TGTGCCTGTGATCGACTGGGGGGCACCGTTAAACTCATCTTT. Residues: CACDRLGGTVKLIF.

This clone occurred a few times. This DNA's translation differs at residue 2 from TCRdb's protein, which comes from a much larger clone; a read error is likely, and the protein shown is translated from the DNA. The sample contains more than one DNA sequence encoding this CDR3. The CDR3 is CSASFPWGIRDTDKLIF. The CDR3 nucleotides are TGTTCTGCATCATTTCCGTGGGGGATACGGGACACCGATAAACTCATCTTT. The genes are TRAV29/DV5 and TRDJ1; the match to TRDD3 covers 11 bases. The CDR3 length is 17 residues. Germline lookup yields CDR1 NSMFDY and CDR2 ISSIKDK.

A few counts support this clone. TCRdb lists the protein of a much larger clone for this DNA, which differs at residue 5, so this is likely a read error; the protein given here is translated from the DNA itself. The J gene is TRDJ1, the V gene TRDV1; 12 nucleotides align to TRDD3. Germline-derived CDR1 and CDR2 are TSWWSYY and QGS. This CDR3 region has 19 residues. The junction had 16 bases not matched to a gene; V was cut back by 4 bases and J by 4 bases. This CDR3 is CALGGDPHWGIPYGDKLIF. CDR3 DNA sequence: TGTGCTCTTGGGGGAGACCCCCACTGGGGGATACCATATGGCGATAAACTCATCTTT.

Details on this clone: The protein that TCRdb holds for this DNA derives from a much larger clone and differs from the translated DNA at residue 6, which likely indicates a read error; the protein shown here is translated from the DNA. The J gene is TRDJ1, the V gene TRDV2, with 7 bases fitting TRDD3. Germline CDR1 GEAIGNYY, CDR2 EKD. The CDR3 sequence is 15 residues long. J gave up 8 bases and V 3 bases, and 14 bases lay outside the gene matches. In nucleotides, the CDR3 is TGTGCCTGTGACGAACTCACTGGGGATAAAGGGAAACTCATCTTT. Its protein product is CACDELTGDKGKLIF.

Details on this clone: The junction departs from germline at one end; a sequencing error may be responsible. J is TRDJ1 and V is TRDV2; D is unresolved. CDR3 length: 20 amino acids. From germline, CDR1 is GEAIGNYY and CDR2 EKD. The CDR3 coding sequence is TGTGCCTGTGTCACCGTGTCGAAGGAGGGAGACCGATCTTATAAACATAACTTCATCTTT. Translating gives CACVTVSKEGDRSYKHNFIF.

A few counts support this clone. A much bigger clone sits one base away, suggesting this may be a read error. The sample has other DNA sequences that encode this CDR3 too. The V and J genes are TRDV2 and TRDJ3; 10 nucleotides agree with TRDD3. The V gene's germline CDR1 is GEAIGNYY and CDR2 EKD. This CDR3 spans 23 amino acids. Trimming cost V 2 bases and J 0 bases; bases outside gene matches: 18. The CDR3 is CACDKSPTGGSTRFSWDTRQMFF. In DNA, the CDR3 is TGTGCCTGTGACAAATCCCCTACTGGGGGATCCACCCGTTTCTCCTGGGACACCCGACAGATGTTTTTC.

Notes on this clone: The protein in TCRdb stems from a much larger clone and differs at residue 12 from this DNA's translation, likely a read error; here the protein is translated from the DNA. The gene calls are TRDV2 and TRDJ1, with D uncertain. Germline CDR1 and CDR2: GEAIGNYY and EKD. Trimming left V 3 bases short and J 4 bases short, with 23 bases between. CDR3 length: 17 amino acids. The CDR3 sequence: CACDPIQPPEFCDKLIF. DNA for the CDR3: TGTGCCTGTGACCCAATACAACCTCCAGAGTTCTGCGATAAACTCATCTTT.

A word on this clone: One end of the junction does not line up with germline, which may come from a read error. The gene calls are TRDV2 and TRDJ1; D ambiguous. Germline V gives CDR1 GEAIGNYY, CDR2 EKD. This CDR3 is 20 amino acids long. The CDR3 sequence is CACETESREGDRGYTDKLIF. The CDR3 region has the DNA TGTGCTTGTGAGACCGAGTCAAGGGAGGGAGATCGAGGGTACACCGATAAACTCATCTTT.

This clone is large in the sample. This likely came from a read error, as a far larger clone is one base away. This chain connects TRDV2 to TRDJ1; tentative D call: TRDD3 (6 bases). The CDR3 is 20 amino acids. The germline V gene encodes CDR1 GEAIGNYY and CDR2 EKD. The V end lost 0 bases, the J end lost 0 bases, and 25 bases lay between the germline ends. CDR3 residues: CACDTASREGDRPYTDKLIF. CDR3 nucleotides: TGTGCCTGTGACACCGCGTCAAGGGAGGGGGACCGACCTTACACCGATAAACTCATCTTT.

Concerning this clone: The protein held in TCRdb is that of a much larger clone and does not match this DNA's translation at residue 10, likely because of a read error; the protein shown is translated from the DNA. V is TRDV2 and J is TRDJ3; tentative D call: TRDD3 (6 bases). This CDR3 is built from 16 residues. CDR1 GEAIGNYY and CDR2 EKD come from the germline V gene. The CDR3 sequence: CACDSSTSWGTRQMFF. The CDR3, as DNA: TGTGCCTGTGACTCATCTACCTCCTGGGGCACCCGACAGATGTTTTTC.

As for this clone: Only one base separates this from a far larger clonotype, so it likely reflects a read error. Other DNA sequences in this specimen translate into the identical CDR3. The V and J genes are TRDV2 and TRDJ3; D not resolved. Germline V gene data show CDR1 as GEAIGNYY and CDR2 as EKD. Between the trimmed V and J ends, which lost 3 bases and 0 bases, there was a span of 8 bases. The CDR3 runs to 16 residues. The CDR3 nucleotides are TGTGCCTGTGACTCGTCTACCTCCTGGGACACCCGACAGATGTTTTTC. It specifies CACDSSTSWDTRQMFF.

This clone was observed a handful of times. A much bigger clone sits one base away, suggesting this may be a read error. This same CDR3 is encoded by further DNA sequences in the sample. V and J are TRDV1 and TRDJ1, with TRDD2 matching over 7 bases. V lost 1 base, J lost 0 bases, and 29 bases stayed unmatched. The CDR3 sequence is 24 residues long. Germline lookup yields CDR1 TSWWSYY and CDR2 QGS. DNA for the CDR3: TGTGCTCTTGGGGAACGACGGATCGCAGCCTTCCTCCAAAGGGGGGGCCACTACACCGATAAACTCATCTTT. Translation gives CALGERRIAAFLQRGGHYTDKLIF.

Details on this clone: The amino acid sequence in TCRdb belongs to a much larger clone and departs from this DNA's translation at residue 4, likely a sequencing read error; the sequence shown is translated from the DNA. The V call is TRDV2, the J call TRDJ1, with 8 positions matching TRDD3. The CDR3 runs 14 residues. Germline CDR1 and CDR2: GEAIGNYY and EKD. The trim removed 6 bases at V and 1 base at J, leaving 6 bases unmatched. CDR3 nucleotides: TGTGCCTGTAATCGACTGGGGGGCACCGATAAACTCATCTTT. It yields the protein CACNRLGGTDKLIF.

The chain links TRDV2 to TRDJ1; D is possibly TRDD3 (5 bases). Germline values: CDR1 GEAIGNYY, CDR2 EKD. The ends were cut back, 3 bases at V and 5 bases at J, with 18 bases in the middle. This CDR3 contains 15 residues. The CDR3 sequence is CACDSLAKIEDKLIF. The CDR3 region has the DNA TGTGCCTGTGACTCACTGGCTAAGATTGAGGATAAACTCATCTTT.

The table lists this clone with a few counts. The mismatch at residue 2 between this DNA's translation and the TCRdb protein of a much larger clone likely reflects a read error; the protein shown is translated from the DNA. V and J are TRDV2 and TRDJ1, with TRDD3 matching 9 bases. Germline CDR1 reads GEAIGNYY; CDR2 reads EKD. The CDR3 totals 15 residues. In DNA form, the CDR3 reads TGTTCCTGTGACACCTGGGGGATGGGAACCGATAAACTCATCTTT. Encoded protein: CSCDTWGMGTDKLIF.

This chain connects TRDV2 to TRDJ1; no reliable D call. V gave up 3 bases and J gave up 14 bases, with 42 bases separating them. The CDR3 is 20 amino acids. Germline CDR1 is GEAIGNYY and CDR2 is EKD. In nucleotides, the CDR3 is TGTGCCTGTGACGACGTGTCAAGGGAGGAGGACCCCCCTTACACCGATAAGATGATCTTT. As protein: CACDDVSREEDPPYTDKMIF.

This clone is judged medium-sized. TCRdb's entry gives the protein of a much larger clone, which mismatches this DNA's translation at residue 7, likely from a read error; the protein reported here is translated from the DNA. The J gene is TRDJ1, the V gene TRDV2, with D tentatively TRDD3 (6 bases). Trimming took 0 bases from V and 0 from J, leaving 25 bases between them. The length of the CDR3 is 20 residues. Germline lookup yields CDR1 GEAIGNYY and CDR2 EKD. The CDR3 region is CACDTVAREGDRPYTDKLIF. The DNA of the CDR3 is TGTGCCTGTGACACCGTGGCAAGGGAGGGGGACCGACCTTACACCGATAAACTCATCTTT.

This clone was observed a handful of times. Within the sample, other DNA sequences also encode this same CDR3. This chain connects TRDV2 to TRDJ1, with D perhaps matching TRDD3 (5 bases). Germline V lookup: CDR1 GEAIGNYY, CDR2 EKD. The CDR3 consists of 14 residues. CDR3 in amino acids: CSCVTVVQGFKLIF. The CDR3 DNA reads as TGTTCTTGTGTCACCGTTGTTCAGGGATTTAAACTCATCTTT.

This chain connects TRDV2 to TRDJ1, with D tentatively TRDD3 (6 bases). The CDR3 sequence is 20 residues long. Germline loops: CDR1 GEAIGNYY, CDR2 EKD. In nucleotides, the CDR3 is TGTTCTTTTGTCTTCGTGTCAAGGGAGGGGGAGCGACCTTACACCGATAAACTCATCTTT. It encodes CSFVFVSREGERPYTDKLIF.

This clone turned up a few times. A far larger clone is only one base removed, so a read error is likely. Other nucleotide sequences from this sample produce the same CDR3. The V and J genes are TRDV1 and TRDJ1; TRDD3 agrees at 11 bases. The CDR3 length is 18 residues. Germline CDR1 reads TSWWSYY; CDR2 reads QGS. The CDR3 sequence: CALGEPKLGDTSTDKLIF. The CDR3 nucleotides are TGCGCTCTTGGGGAACCAAAGCTGGGGGATACATCCACCGATAAACTCATCTTT.

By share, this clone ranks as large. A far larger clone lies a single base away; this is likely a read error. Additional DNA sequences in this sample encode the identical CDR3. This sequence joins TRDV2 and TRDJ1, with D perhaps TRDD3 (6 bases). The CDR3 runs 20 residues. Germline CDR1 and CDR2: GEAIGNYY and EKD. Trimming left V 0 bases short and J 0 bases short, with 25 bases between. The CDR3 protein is CACDTLSREGDRPYTDKLIF. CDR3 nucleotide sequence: TGTGCCTGTGACACCTTGTCAAGGGAGGGGGACCGACCTTACACCGATAAACTCATCTTT.